This T cell receptor (beta chain) came from a study of CXCR3-negative and CXCR3-positive naive CD8 T cells. Study-level results: CXCR3-negative and CXCR3-positive naive cells shared comparable TRBV-TRBJ usage, but memory cells did not.

Concerning this clonotype itself: Its antigen is currently unknown.

The CDR3 spans 14 residues. Looked up from germline, CDR1 is DFQATT and CDR2 is SNEGSKA (reference sequence). cDNA libraries for TRB were generated by 5' RACE incorporating UMI labels. TCRdb reprocessed the 5' RACE reads and stores each CDR3 protein as one record, lacking DNA. The sample table sets out approximately 56,000 distinct CDR3 sequences. This TCR was sampled from a human donor in good health. Some clones in this sample may be carry-over from other donors' samples. Sequenced input: memory CD8+ T cells from blood. The V and J genes are TRBV20-1 and TRBJ2-7. CDR3 amino acids: CSARVVGAIDEQYF.